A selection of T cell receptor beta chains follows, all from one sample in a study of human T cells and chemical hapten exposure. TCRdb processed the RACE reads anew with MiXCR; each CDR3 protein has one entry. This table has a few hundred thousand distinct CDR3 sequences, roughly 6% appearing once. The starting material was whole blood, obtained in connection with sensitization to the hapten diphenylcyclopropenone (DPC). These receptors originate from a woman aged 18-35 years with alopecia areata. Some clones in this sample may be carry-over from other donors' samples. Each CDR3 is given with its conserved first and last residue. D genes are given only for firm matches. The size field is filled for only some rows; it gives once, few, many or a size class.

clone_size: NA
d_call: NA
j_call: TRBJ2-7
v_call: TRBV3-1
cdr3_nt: TGTGCCAGCAGCCAAGATCCGGCGGGGGCCGACTCCTACGAGCAGTACTTC
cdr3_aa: CASSQDPAGADSYEQYF

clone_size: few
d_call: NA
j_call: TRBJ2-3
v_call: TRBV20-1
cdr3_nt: TGCAGTGCTAACCCGTATTTTGGGGGTCCTCTGACAGATACGCAGTATTTT
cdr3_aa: CSANPYFGGPLTDTQYF

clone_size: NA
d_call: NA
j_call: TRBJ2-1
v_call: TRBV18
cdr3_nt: TGTGCCAGCTCACCACAAAGGGATGAGCAGTTCTTC
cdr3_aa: CASSPQRDEQFF

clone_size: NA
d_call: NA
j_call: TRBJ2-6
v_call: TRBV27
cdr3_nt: TGTGCCAGCAGTTTAGCCGGGCTTGGGGCCAACGTCCTGACTTTC
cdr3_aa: CASSLAGLGANVLTF

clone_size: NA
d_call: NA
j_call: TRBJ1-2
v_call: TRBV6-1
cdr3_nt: TGTGCCAGCAGTAGAGCCAGGAGGGGTGGTAACTATGGCTACACCTTC
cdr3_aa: CASSRARRGGNYGYTF

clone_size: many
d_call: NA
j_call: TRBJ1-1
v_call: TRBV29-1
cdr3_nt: TGCAGCACCCTCGTGGGGGGCGAAGCTTTCTTT
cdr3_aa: CSTLVGGEAFF

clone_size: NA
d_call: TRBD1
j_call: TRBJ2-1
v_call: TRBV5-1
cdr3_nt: TGCGCCAGCTTAGGGGGCCGGGAGCAGTTCTTC
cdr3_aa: CASLGGREQFF

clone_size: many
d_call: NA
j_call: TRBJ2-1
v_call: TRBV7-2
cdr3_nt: TGTGCCAGCAGCTTACTCGCGTCCTACAATGAGCAGTTCTTC
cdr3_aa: CASSLLASYNEQFF

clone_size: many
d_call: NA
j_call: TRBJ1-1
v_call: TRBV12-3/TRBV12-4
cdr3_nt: TGTGCCAGCAGTTCCGGGACACTTGAAGCTTTCTTT
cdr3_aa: CASSSGTLEAFF

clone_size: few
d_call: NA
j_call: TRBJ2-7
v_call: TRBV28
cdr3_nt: TGTGCCAGCAGTTTACGAGTAGGTAACGAGCAGTACTTC
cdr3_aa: CASSLRVGNEQYF

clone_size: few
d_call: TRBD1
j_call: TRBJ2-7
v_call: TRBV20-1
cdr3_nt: TGCAGTGCTAGTAGGGACAGCTCCTACGAGCAGTACTTC
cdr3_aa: CSASRDSSYEQYF

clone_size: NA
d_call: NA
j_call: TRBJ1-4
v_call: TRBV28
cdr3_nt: TGTGCCAGCAGTAACCCAGGCTCCCAAAAGGAAAAACTGTTTTTT
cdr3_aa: CASSNPGSQKEKLFF

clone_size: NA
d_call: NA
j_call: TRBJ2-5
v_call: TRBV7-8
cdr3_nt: TGTGCCAGCGGACCCGGGGACCGAAAGGGGACCCAGTACTTC
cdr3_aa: CASGPGDRKGTQYF

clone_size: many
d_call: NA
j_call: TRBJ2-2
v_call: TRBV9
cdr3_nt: TGTGCCAGCAGCGTATCCGGGGAGCTGTTTTTT
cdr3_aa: CASSVSGELFF

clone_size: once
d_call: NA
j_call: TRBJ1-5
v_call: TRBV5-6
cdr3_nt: TGTGCCAGCAGCTTTGGCACTAATCAGCCCCAGCATTTT
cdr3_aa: CASSFGTNQPQHF

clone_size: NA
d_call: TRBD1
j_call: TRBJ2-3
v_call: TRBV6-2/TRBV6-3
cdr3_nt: TGTGCCAGCAGTTACTACCGACAGGGGGCCACCACAGATACGCAGTATTTT
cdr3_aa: CASSYYRQGATTDTQYF

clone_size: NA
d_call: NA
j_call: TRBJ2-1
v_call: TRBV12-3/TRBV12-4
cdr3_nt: TGTGCCAGCAGTTCAGGGCACAATGAGCAGTTCTTC
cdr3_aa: CASSSGHNEQFF

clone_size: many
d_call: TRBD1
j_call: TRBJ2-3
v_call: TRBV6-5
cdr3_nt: TGTGCCAGCAGTAGGACAGGGGGCTTAGATACGCAGTATTTT
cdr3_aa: CASSRTGGLDTQYF

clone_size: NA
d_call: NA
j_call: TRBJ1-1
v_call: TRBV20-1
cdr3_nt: TGCAGTGCTCCCGATAGCGGATTCACTGAAGCTTTCTTT
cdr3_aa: CSAPDSGFTEAFF

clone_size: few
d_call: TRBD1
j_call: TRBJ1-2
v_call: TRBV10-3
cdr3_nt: TGTGCCATCAGTGAGGGGACAGCTAACTATGGCTACACCTTC
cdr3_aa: CAISEGTANYGYTF

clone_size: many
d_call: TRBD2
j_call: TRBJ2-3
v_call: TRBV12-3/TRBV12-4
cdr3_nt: TGTGCCAGCAGTGTGGGCGGGGGGGCGGTAGCAGATACGCAGTATTTT
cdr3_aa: CASSVGGGAVADTQYF

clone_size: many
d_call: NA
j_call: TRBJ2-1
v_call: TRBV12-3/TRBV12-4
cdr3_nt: TGTGCCAGCAGTCTCCGGGACTCGAACAATGAGCAGTTCTTC
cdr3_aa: CASSLRDSNNEQFF

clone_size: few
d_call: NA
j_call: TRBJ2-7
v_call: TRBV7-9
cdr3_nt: TGTGCCAGCAGCGATGGCCAGTACGAGCAGTACTTC
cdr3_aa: CASSDGQYEQYF

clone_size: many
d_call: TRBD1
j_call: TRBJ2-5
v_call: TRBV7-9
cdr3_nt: TGTGCCAGCAGCGTCAGGGGGAAGGCGGAGACCCAGTACTTC
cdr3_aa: CASSVRGKAETQYF

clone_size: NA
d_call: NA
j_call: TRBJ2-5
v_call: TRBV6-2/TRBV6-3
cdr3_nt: TGTGCCAGCATCTCGTATCAGCAAGAGACCCAGTACTTC
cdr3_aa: CASISYQQETQYF

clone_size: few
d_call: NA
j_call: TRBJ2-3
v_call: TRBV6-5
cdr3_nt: TGTGCCAGCAGTGGAGGGCCGAGGAGCACAGATACGCAGTATTTT
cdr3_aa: CASSGGPRSTDTQYF

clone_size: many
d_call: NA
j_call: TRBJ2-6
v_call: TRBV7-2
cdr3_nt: TGTGCCAGCAGCTTAGAAGGGGTCAGGGTGTCTGGGGCCAACGTCCTGACTTTC
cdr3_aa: CASSLEGVRVSGANVLTF

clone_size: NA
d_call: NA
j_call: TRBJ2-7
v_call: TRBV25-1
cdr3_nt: TGTGCCAGCAGTCTTAGCCCACTAGCGAGGGGGATTAACGAGCAGTACTTC
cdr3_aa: CASSLSPLARGINEQYF

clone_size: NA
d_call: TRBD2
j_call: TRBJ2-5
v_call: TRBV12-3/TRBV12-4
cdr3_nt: TGTGCCAGCAGTTTAGTAGCGGGGGTAGGGAAGACCCAGTACTTC
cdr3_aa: CASSLVAGVGKTQYF

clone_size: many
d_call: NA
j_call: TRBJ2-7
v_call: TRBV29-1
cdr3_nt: TGCAGCGTTGAAGGGGACGGACTCTACGAGCAGTACTTC
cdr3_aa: CSVEGDGLYEQYF

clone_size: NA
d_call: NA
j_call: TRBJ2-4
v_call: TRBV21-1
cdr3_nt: TGTGCCAGCAGCAAAGTGGGACAAAACATTCAGTACTTC
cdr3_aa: CASSKVGQNIQYF

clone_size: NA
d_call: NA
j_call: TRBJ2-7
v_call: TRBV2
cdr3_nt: TGTGCCAGCAGTGAAAATCGCCGGGCGGGGAACGAGCAGTACTTC
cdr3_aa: CASSENRRAGNEQYF

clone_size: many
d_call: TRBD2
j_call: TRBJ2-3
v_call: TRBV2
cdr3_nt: TGTGCCAGCAGTTGGAAGGAACTAGCGGGATCTACTAGCACAGATACGCAGTATTTT
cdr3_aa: CASSWKELAGSTSTDTQYF

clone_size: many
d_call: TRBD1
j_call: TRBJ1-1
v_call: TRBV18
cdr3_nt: TGTGCCAGCTCAACGACAGGGTCCCGTGAAGCTTTCTTT
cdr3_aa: CASSTTGSREAFF

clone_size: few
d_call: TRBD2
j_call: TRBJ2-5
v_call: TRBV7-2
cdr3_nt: TGTGCCAGCAGCCCAAACGGTCGGCCGGGACTAGGGGGAGAGACCCAGTACTTC
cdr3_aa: CASSPNGRPGLGGETQYF

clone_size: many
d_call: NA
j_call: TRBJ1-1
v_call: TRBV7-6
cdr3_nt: TGTGCCAGCAGCTTATGGGAGGCACAGATGAACACTGAAGCTTTCTTT
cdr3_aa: CASSLWEAQMNTEAFF

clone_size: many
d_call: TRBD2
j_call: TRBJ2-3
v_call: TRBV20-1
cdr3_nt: TGCAGTGCTAAGACCATACTAGCGGGGGACACAGATACGCAGTATTTT
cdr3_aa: CSAKTILAGDTDTQYF

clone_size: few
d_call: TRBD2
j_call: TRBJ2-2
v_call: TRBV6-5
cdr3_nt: TGTGCCAGCAGTTCCCTGATCTCCCTAGCGGGGAACACCGGGGAGCTGTTTTTT
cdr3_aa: CASSSLISLAGNTGELFF

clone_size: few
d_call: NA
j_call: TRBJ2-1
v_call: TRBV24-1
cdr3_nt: TGTGCCACCAGTGATTTACAGGGAAGCTCCTACAATGAGCAGTTCTTC
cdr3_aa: CATSDLQGSSYNEQFF

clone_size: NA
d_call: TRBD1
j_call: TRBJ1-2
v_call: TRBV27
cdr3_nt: TGTGCCAGCAGTTTGAATGGACAGGCCGTCCATGGCTACACCTTC
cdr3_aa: CASSLNGQAVHGYTF

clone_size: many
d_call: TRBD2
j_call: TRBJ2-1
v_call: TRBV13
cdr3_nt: TGTGCCAGCAGCAGAACTAGCGGGGAACCATACAATGAGCAGTTCTTC
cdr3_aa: CASSRTSGEPYNEQFF

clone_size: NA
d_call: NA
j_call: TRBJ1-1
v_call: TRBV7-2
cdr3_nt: TGTGCCAGTGCACAGCACTTGAACACTGAAGCTTTCTTT
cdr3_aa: CASAQHLNTEAFF

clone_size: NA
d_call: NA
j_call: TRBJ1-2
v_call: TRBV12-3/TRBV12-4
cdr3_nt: TGTGCCAGCAGTTTATCCCCCGGGTACTACACCTTC
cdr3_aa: CASSLSPGYYTF

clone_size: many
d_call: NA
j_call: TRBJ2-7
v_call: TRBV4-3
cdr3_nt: TGCGCCAGCAGCCAAGAATTTAGGCAGGCCGTAGCCTACGAGCAGTACTTC
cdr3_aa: CASSQEFRQAVAYEQYF